Detailed here is one T cell receptor beta chain. Its antigen remains undetermined. Base qualities are missing; no much larger clone stands one base away. The library was generated by PCR. TCRdb names Illumina HiSeq 2500 as the instrument used. TCR libraries were prepared with molecular barcoding, using unique molecular identifiers to normalize TCRbeta repertoire quantification. TCRdb cleaned the public reads at Q25 with fastp, built clones with MiXCR and kept in-frame beta chains. Merged by CDR3 protein, the rows form single entries marked with the most common genes and DNA. This sample is represented by hundreds of thousands of distinct CDR3 sequences; about an eighth of them were singletons. The ten largest clones add up to 0.79% of the sample. Per the publication, the treatment or condition label means: allogeneic hematopoietic cell transplantation with graft depleted of TCRalphabeta T cells and CD19 B cells. TCRalphabeta/CD19-depleted allogeneic hematopoietic cell grafts were given to the transplant recipients, all of whom were children.

CDR3 length: 15 amino acids, cysteine to phenylalanine. The retained sequence is limited to the CDR3, 45 bases, with the frame set at the first base. V ends up 2 bases short and J 8 bases short, with an unmatched junction base count of 8. From a lookup of the germline V gene (reference sequence), CDR1 and CDR2 are DFQATT and SNEGSKA. The data were obtained in a study of T-cell reconstitution after alpha-beta-depleted transplantation in children (dated by TCRdb to 2015 to 2016). For the study in its entirety: T-cell immune reconstitution after TCRalphabeta/CD19-depleted allogeneic hematopoietic cell transplantation in children was quantitatively tracked in the study by means of TCR repertoire profiling.

The investigation overall reported the following: Apparently early alphabetaT-cell count recovery about two months after transplant reportedly relied on only several hundred rapidly expanded clones derived from non-depleted graft cells. Hyperexpanded clone frequencies declined over subsequent months; after one year, T-cell counts and TCRbeta diversity were mostly attributed to newly produced T cells. In some patients, high TCRbeta diversity at day 60 was attributed to recipient T cells and intrathymic progenitors that had survived conditioning.

The chain is assembled from TRBV20-1 and TRBJ2-1, with 11 bases in between that match TRBD2. This receptor was identified in a girl aged 2-10 years with congenital amegakaryocytic thrombocytopenia, due to receive a stem cell transplant. Sample: PBMCs, taken before TCRalphabeta/CD19-depleted stem cell transplant. The CDR3 protein is CSARRLAGLIDEQFF. In nucleotide form, the sequence is TGCAGTGCTAGAAGACTAGCGGGACTTATTGATGAGCAGTTCTTC.